The 6 T cell receptor beta chains given below trace back to one sample, sequenced in a study of cytomegalovirus exposure and HLA in healthy donors. PCR employed 60 Vbeta and 13 Jbeta primers. Using immunoSEQ multiplex PCR, the repertoire was profiled, and TCRdb retains in-frame clones only, with some absent. This sample carries 150,000 to 200,000 clones, about 80% of them seen once, and the ten largest clones take around an eighth. The sequencing sample was made of PBMCs. The receptors originated from a woman in her 40s in good health and CMV-seronegative.

The chain combines TRBV15 with TRBJ2-5; TRBD2 is a possible D gene (5 bases). CDR1 is LNHNV and CDR2 is YYDKDF in the germline V gene (reference sequence). The CDR3 is 13 amino acids. V was clipped by 6 bases and J by 1 base, with 9 bases between them. CDR3 DNA sequence: TGTGCCACCAGATCTAGCCCCCAAGAGACCCAGTACTTC. Amino acids: CATRSSPQETQYF.

The chain employs TRBV7-9 and TRBJ2-5, with 7 bases aligning to TRBD1. The J call is uncertain, as TRBJ2-7 better fits the DNA end. The CDR3 length is 15 residues. CDR1 and CDR2 (germline): SEHNR, FQNEAQ (reference sequence). The CDR3 bases are TGTGCCAGCAGCTCCCAGGGGGTATCCTCCTACGAGCAGTACTTC. Translation gives CASSSQGVSSYEQYF.

The chain employs TRBV7-2 and TRBJ2-4; TRBD2 is a possible D gene (5 bases). The V end was cut by 6 bases, the J end by 12 bases, with 12 bases between. Germline CDR1 is SGHTA and CDR2 is FQGNSA. This CDR3 region has 11 residues. Here the CDR3 DNA reads TGTGCCAGCAGTCGAGGAGGAAGTCAGTACTTC. Its translation is CASSRGGSQYF.

Only one count was recorded for this clone. The chain combines TRBV4-2 with TRBJ1-1; D remains ambiguous. CDR1 and CDR2 from the germline V gene are LGHNA and YNFKEQ. CDR3 length equals 13 residues. Trimming took off 4 bases at V and 3 bases at J, with 9 bases between the two ends. Here the CDR3 DNA reads TGTGCCAGCAGCCCCTCCCCGGACACTGAAGCTTTCTTT. It specifies CASSPSPDTEAFF.

The chain joins TRBV5-4 to TRBJ1-3, with D possibly matching TRBD1 (5 bases). This CDR3 comprises 14 residues. V was shortened by 4 bases and J by 4 bases, with 12 bases between the two germline ends. Germline CDR1 reads SGHNT; CDR2 reads YYREEE (reference sequence). The CDR3 loop is CASSTWTTGNTIYF. The CDR3 bases are TGTGCCAGCAGCACATGGACAACAGGAAACACCATATATTTT. Variable domain in full (rest from reference TRBV5-4 and TRBJ1-3): ETGVTQSPTHLIKTRGQQVTLRCSSQSGHNTVSWYQQALGQGPQFIFQYYREEENGRGNFPPRFSGLQFPNYSSELNVNALELDDSALYLCASSTWTTGNTIYFGEGSWLTVV.

Only one count was recorded for this clone. The rearrangement links TRBV6-1 to TRBJ2-1, with 9 bases matching TRBD2. V lost 3 bases and J lost 8; bases outside the gene matches: 8. CDR1 is MNHNS, CDR2 SASEGT, per germline. This CDR3 comprises 15 residues. The DNA of the CDR3 is TGTGCCAGCAGTGAGGGGGCGGGAGGGCCAGATGAGCAGTTCTTC. Its protein is CASSEGAGGPDEQFF.